A selection of T cell receptor beta chains follows, all from one sample in a study of T-cell memory formation after mild COVID-19. From the 5' RACE reads, TCRdb called clonotypes with MiXCR, one entry per CDR3 protein. Of around 470,000 distinct CDR3 sequences in the sample, 15% to 25% were seen once. The sample taken for sequencing was PBMCs or a T cell subset sorted from them (not recorded which). Receptors originate from an adult woman who had mild COVID-19 (a few samples of this study predate the infection). Cell type and time point are not known. CDR3s include the opening cysteine and the closing phenylalanine or tryptophan. D genes are given only for firm matches. For some rows the clone size is stated as once, few or many, or as a class when expanded; others skip it.

j_gene	v_gene	d_gene	abundance	CDR3aa	CDR3nt
TRBJ1-2	TRBV2	-	-	CASSPDSDYGYTF	TGTGCCAGCAGCCCTGACAGCGACTATGGCTACACCTTC
TRBJ2-4	TRBV6-5	TRBD2	-	CASSLVVSGSLDF	TGTGCCAGCAGTCTAGTTGTTAGCGGGAGCCTGGACTTC
TRBJ1-6	TRBV3-1	TRBD1	-	CASSARTGSNSPLHF	TGTGCCAGCAGCGCCCGGACAGGGTCTAATTCACCCCTCCACTTT
TRBJ2-2	TRBV4-2	-	-	CASSQDPGASTGELFF	TGTGCCAGCAGCCAAGATCCGGGTGCGAGCACCGGGGAGCTGTTTTTT
TRBJ1-5	TRBV30	TRBD1	-	CAWGEGQGNQPQHF	TGTGCCTGGGGTGAGGGACAGGGCAATCAGCCCCAGCATTTT
TRBJ1-4	TRBV6-1	-	-	CASSETGRVKLFF	TGTGCCAGCAGTGAAACAGGGAGGGTAAAACTGTTTTTT
TRBJ2-2	TRBV6-1	-	many	CASSGHHETGELFF	TGTGCCAGCAGTGGACATCATGAGACCGGGGAGCTGTTTTTT
TRBJ2-7	TRBV19	TRBD1	few	CASSTPGTGAYEQYF	TGTGCCAGTAGTACCCCCGGGACAGGGGCCTACGAGCAGTACTTC
TRBJ1-1	TRBV15	-	few	CATSRDQDNTEAFF	TGTGCCACCAGCAGAGATCAGGATAACACTGAAGCTTTCTTT
TRBJ1-3	TRBV6-6	-	-	CASSYTNTASSGNTIYF	TGTGCCAGCAGTTATACGAACACGGCGAGCTCTGGAAACACCATATATTTT
TRBJ2-5	TRBV5-6	TRBD1	few	CASSDLRDRGRETQYF	TGTGCCAGCAGCGATCTACGGGACAGGGGTCGGGAGACCCAGTACTTC
TRBJ1-1	TRBV24-1	-	-	CATSDSGLREAFF	TGTGCCACCAGTGACTCAGGGTTAAGGGAAGCTTTCTTT
TRBJ1-1	TRBV20-1	-	-	CSASRIPNTEAFF	TGCAGTGCTAGTAGAATTCCGAACACTGAAGCTTTCTTT
TRBJ1-4	TRBV7-2	-	few	CASSLDRRANGEKLFF	TGTGCCAGCAGCTTAGACAGGCGGGCCAATGGTGAAAAACTGTTTTTT
TRBJ2-5	TRBV5-6	-	few	CASSLFQAYQETQYF	TGTGCCAGCAGCTTGTTTCAGGCGTACCAAGAGACCCAGTACTTC
TRBJ1-2	TRBV5-4	-	few	CASSPDAVYGYTF	TGTGCCAGCAGCCCAGACGCGGTCTATGGCTACACCTTC
TRBJ2-5	TRBV15	TRBD2	many	CATSRDRLAGNRGETQYF	TGTGCCACCAGCAGAGATCGGCTAGCGGGGAACCGGGGAGAGACCCAGTACTTC
TRBJ1-1	TRBV20-1	TRBD1	-	CSARDGWTGASEAFF	TGCAGTGCTAGAGACGGCTGGACAGGAGCTTCTGAAGCTTTCTTT
TRBJ2-3	TRBV3-1	TRBD1	-	CASRATGGGTDTQYF	TGTGCCAGCAGGGCGACAGGGGGTGGCACAGATACGCAGTATTTT
TRBJ2-2	TRBV12-3/TRBV12-4	TRBD2	-	CASPGEGGELFF	TGTGCCAGCCCGGGGGAGGGCGGGGAGCTGTTTTTT
TRBJ2-1	TRBV20-1	-	-	CSAADRNNEQFF	TGCAGTGCTGCCGACAGGAACAATGAGCAGTTCTTC
TRBJ2-5	TRBV15	TRBD1	-	CATSGGTGGKETQYF	TGTGCCACCAGCGGGGGAACAGGGGGCAAAGAGACCCAGTACTTC
TRBJ1-1	TRBV2	-	-	CASSVSRVVNTEAFF	TGTGCCAGCAGTGTAAGCAGGGTTGTGAACACTGAAGCTTTCTTT
TRBJ2-3	TRBV4-1	-	many	CASSQPSNAGTDTQYF	TGCGCCAGCAGCCAACCGAGTAACGCCGGCACAGATACGCAGTATTTT
TRBJ2-5	TRBV20-1	-	-	CSARDEEWGLSNQETQYF	TGCAGTGCTAGAGATGAGGAGTGGGGACTTTCGAACCAAGAGACCCAGTACTTC
TRBJ2-5	TRBV4-1	TRBD2	-	CASSQLAGGPGETQYF	TGCGCCAGCAGCCAATTAGCGGGGGGGCCGGGAGAGACCCAGTACTTC
TRBJ2-3	TRBV7-9	-	few	CASSPALGTDTQYF	TGTGCCAGCAGCCCCGCCCTGGGCACAGATACGCAGTATTTT
TRBJ2-1	TRBV12-3/TRBV12-4	TRBD1	few	CASSRAGGISNEQFF	TGTGCCAGCAGTCGCGCAGGGGGTATTTCCAATGAGCAGTTCTTC
TRBJ1-1	TRBV30	-	few	CAWSLQGNTEAFF	TGTGCCTGGAGTTTACAGGGGAACACTGAAGCTTTCTTT
TRBJ1-2	TRBV24-1	-	few	CATSDPRGNYGYTF	TGTGCCACCAGTGACCCGCGGGGAAACTATGGCTACACCTTC
TRBJ1-1	TRBV6-5	TRBD1	once	CASSYSGQGATEAFF	TGTGCCAGCAGTTACTCGGGCCAGGGGGCGACTGAAGCTTTCTTT
TRBJ2-2	TRBV20-1	-	-	CSARDGRNTGELFF	TGCAGTGCTAGAGACGGGAGGAACACCGGGGAGCTGTTTTTT
TRBJ1-2	TRBV4-1	TRBD1	few	CASSQVGDRGYGYTF	TGCGCCAGCAGCCAAGTCGGCGACAGGGGTTATGGCTACACCTTC
TRBJ2-3	TRBV5-6	-	once	CASSLDSSRSTDTQYF	TGTGCCAGCAGCTTAGACAGTTCACGGAGCACAGATACGCAGTATTTT
TRBJ1-4	TRBV10-3	-	few	CATSWSAEGQKLFF	TGTGCCACCTCTTGGTCTGCTGAGGGGCAGAAACTGTTTTTT
TRBJ1-4	TRBV6-2/TRBV6-3	-	-	CASTLGAGPTNEKLFF	TGTGCCAGCACCCTCGGAGCGGGGCCAACTAATGAAAAACTGTTTTTT
TRBJ1-5	TRBV6-2/TRBV6-3	-	many	CASSPVLLPQHF	TGTGCCAGCAGTCCTGTTTTGTTGCCCCAGCATTTT
TRBJ2-7	TRBV12-3/TRBV12-4	TRBD1	few	CASSTRDRSYEQYF	TGTGCCAGCAGTACCCGGGACAGATCCTACGAGCAGTACTTC
TRBJ2-7	TRBV4-3	-	-	CASSPQIFWEQYF	TGCGCCAGCAGCCCGCAAATCTTTTGGGAGCAGTACTTC
TRBJ2-7	TRBV4-2	-	-	CASSQTEAFPPYEQYF	TGTGCCAGCAGCCAAACGGAGGCGTTTCCCCCCTACGAGCAGTACTTC
TRBJ2-1	TRBV24-1	-	-	CATEGPSYNEQFF	TGTGCCACCGAAGGGCCGAGCTACAATGAGCAGTTCTTC
TRBJ2-2	TRBV7-9	-	-	CASSYGTLITGELFF	TGTGCCAGCAGCTACGGGACTCTCATCACCGGGGAGCTGTTTTTT
TRBJ2-7	TRBV4-1	-	few	CASTLTGGPSSYEQYF	TGCGCCAGCACCCTCACAGGCGGGCCCAGCTCCTACGAGCAGTACTTC
TRBJ2-3	TRBV5-6	TRBD2	few	CASSLSYGGTDTQYF	TGTGCCAGCAGCTTGTCTTACGGGGGGACAGATACGCAGTATTTT
TRBJ1-1	TRBV28	-	few	CASSLQVAGAFF	TGTGCCAGCAGTTTACAGGTGGCGGGAGCTTTCTTT
TRBJ1-1	TRBV11-3	TRBD1	-	CASSRGQGTNTEAFF	TGTGCCAGCAGCCGAGGACAGGGAACGAACACTGAAGCTTTCTTT
TRBJ2-2	TRBV7-7	TRBD1	-	CASSYDRESGGELFF	TGTGCTAGCAGTTACGACAGGGAGAGTGGCGGGGAGCTGTTTTTT
TRBJ2-7	TRBV4-1	TRBD1	-	CASSLRTGEDEQYF	TGCGCCAGCAGCCTTCGGACAGGGGAGGACGAGCAGTACTTC
TRBJ2-1	TRBV4-1	-	-	CASSQVRYNEQFF	TGCGCCAGCAGCCAAGTTCGGTACAATGAGCAGTTCTTC
TRBJ2-7	TRBV7-3	TRBD1	-	CASARDRGSYEQYF	TGTGCCAGTGCCCGGGACAGGGGTTCCTACGAGCAGTACTTC
TRBJ2-7	TRBV25-1	TRBD1	many	CASSGQGDSDEQYF	TGTGCCAGCAGTGGACAGGGGGATAGCGACGAGCAGTACTTC
TRBJ2-3	TRBV25-1	-	-	CASSVVEGDTQYF	TGTGCCAGCAGTGTTGTAGAAGGGGATACGCAGTATTTT